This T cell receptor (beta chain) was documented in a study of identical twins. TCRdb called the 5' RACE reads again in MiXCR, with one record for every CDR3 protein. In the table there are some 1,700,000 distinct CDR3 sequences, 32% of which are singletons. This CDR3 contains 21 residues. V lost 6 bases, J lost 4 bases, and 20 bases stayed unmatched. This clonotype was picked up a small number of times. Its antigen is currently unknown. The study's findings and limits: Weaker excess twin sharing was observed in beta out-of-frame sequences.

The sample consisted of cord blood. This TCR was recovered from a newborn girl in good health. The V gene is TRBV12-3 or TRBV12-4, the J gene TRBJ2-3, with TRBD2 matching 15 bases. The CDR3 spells CASRPAPSGLRTSGRADTQYF. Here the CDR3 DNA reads TGTGCCAGCAGGCCTGCCCCCTCGGGACTCCGGACTAGCGGGAGGGCAGATACGCAGTATTTT.